A single sample is the source of the 27 T cell receptor beta chains below, sequenced in a study of post-analysis software for immune sequencing data. Regarding the study as a whole: Patients showed TRBV5-6, TRBV5-1 and TRBV20-1 among 4 or 5 TRBV segments more frequent than in controls.

Antigen specificity for these receptors is unknown. Built from TCR beta cDNA, the libraries had unique molecular identifiers in them. Using its own MiXCR run on the PCR reads, TCRdb lists one record per CDR3 protein. The sample records about 820,000 distinct CDR3 sequences, under 70% being singletons. The sequenced material came from blood. These TCRs come from a girl aged 10 to 17 with multiple sclerosis.

CDR3 in DNA: TGTGCCAGCACCCGGGGGGATGTCGACAATGAGCAGTTCTTC. Protein: CASTRGDVDNEQFF. J is TRBJ2-1 and V is TRBV3-1, with 7 bases identical to TRBD2. The V and J ends lost 7 bases and 5 bases, in that order; junction bases with no gene match: 8. Germline values: CDR1 LGHDT, CDR2 YNNKEL (reference sequence). This CDR3 is built from 14 residues.

This clonotype has just a few counts. The chain is built from TRBV5-6 and TRBJ2-5; 7 bases map to TRBD2. V was pared by 0 bases and J by 5 bases, with 19 bases of the junction left unmatched. Germline lookup yields CDR1 SGHDT and CDR2 YYEEEE. The CDR3 length is 19 residues. The CDR3, as DNA: TGTGCCAGCAGCTTGGAGCGATGGGCTAGCGGAGGAGGGACGGAGACCCAGTACTTC. As protein: CASSLERWASGGGTETQYF.

With regard to this clonotype: Without the conserved terminal phenylalanine or tryptophan, this CDR3 likely stems from a read error. In DNA, the CDR3 is TGCGCCAGCAGCTTGGAGGGACAGGGATCCGAGCAGTACTGC. Protein: CASSLEGQGSEQYC. V and J are TRBV5-1 and TRBJ2-7, with 9 bases matching TRBD1. V lost 0 bases to trimming and J lost 6 bases; unmatched junction nucleotides: 4. Germline V gene lookup returns CDR1 SGHRS and CDR2 YFSETQ. This CDR3 has 14 amino acids.

The chain's CDR3 is CSAREGGSTVEQYF. In nucleotides, the CDR3 is TGCAGCGCCCGAGAGGGGGGTTCAACTGTCGAGCAGTACTTC. This rearrangement joins TRBV29-1 to TRBJ2-7; D may correspond to TRBD1 or TRBD2 (6 bases each). Trimming stripped 7 bases from V and 6 bases from J, with 22 bases between. The CDR3 contains 14 residues. The germline gives CDR1 SQVTM, CDR2 ANQGSEA.

The chain employs TRBV5-1 and TRBJ2-7, with D possibly being TRBD2 (5 bases). This CDR3 has 15 amino acids. Germline V gene data show CDR1 as SGHRS and CDR2 as YFSETQ. The V gene lost 0 bases and the J gene lost 0 bases, with 10 bases spanning the gap. CDR3: CASSLAGSVSYEQYF. The CDR3 nucleotides read TGCGCCAGCAGCTTGGCGGGGTCAGTCTCCTACGAGCAGTACTTC.

This chain joins TRBV27 and TRBJ2-1; 12 bases are a match to TRBD2. The J call is in doubt because the DNA end fits TRBJ2-7 better. CDR1 and CDR2 from the germline V gene are MNHEY and SMNVEV (reference sequence). The CDR3 is 15 amino acids. The CDR3 DNA reads TGTGCCAGCAGTTCCGGGACTAGCGGGCACAATGAGCAGTACTTC. It is translated as CASSSGTSGHNEQYF.

This clonotype occurred a few times. The V gene is TRBV20-1, the J gene TRBJ2-7, with 8 bases identical to TRBD1. CDR1 is DFQATT and CDR2 is SNEGSKA in the germline V gene (reference sequence). V was pared by 6 bases and J by 5 bases, with 15 bases of the junction left unmatched. The CDR3 is made up of 15 amino acids. The CDR3: CSAVDLFGQGNEQYF. The CDR3 region has the DNA TGCAGTGCGGTGGACCTTTTTGGACAGGGTAACGAGCAGTACTTC.

The rearrangement uses TRBV6-2 or TRBV6-3 and TRBJ2-5; D gene uncertain. Looked up from germline, CDR1 is MNHEY and CDR2 is SVGEGT. This CDR3 spans 14 amino acids. V was pared by 0 bases and J by 5 bases, with 10 bases between. CDR3 protein: CASSYSNGLETQYF. CDR3 DNA sequence: TGTGCCAGCAGTTACTCGAACGGGCTCGAGACCCAGTACTTC.

This clonotype has a single count. The chain combines TRBV18 with TRBJ2-6; D perhaps matches TRBD1 (7 bases). The V and J ends lost 0 bases and 2 bases respectively, with 11 bases between them. In germline, CDR1 is KGHSH, CDR2 LQKENI. The CDR3 has 17 residues. DNA of the CDR3: TGTGCCAGCTCACCACCCGGAGGGGGCACTGGGGCCAACGTCCTGACTTTC. Translating gives CASSPPGGGTGANVLTF.

The rearrangement uses TRBV20-1 and TRBJ1-2; 9 nucleotides align to TRBD1. The germline V gene encodes CDR1 DFQATT and CDR2 SNEGSKA (reference sequence). V trimming: 5 bases; J trimming: 8 bases; junction bases outside the gene matches: 9. This CDR3 comprises 13 residues. CDR3 bases: TGCAGTGCTGCCGACCGGGACAGGGCCGGCTACACCTTC. Translation: CSAADRDRAGYTF.

This clonotype showed up just a few times. The chain joins TRBV7-9 to TRBJ2-7, with 13 bases identical to TRBD2. J gave up 7 bases and V 3 bases, and 3 bases lay outside the gene matches. Germline V lookup: CDR1 SEHNR, CDR2 FQNEAQ (reference sequence). The CDR3 consists of 14 residues. The CDR3 sequence: CASSLRGLAGEQYF. As DNA, the CDR3 is TGTGCCAGCAGCTTGAGGGGACTAGCGGGGGAGCAGTACTTC.

The chain uses TRBV20-1 and TRBJ2-1; D is undetermined. Germline CDR1 DFQATT, CDR2 SNEGSKA (reference sequence). The CDR3 has 14 residues. V lost 6 bases to trimming and J lost 4 bases, with 16 bases between them. In DNA, the CDR3 is TGCAGTGCAACTAAAATGCGACCGTACAATGAGCAGTTCTTC. Translation gives CSATKMRPYNEQFF.

The DNA for the CDR3 is TGTGCCAGCAGTCGGACAGGCCAGATGTGGAACATTCAGTACTTC. Its protein product is CASSRTGQMWNIQYF. The V and J genes are TRBV2 and TRBJ2-4, with 7 nucleotides matching TRBD1. V shed 5 bases, J shed 7 bases, and the junction held 11 bases outside the gene matches. The CDR3 consists of 15 residues. Germline CDR1 SNHLY, CDR2 FYNNEI.

The rearrangement links TRBV12-3 or TRBV12-4 to TRBJ1-1, with 11 nucleotides matching TRBD1. The V segment lost 4 bases and the J segment 8 bases; nucleotides outside the gene matches: 0. This CDR3 region has 12 residues. CDR3 nucleotide sequence: TGTGCCAGCAGTTGGGACAGGGGGGAAGCTTTCTTT. Translating it yields CASSWDRGEAFF.

V is TRBV10-3 and J is TRBJ2-2; perhaps TRBD1 as D (5 bases). V dropped 4 bases and J dropped 5 bases, with 5 bases sitting between them. The CDR3 is 12 amino acids. Germline CDR1 is ENHRY and CDR2 is SYGVKD. The CDR3 DNA reads as TGTGCCATCAGTGGGACAACCGGGGAGCTGTTTTTT. Encoded protein: CAISGTTGELFF.

In regard to this clonotype: A read error is possible here, since a much larger clone lies one base away. This sequence joins TRBV10-3 and TRBJ2-3; no definite D call. The V end was cut by 6 bases, the J end by 1 base, with 5 bases between. Germline CDR1 is ENHRY and CDR2 is SYGVKD. The CDR3 runs to 12 residues. In DNA, the CDR3 is TGTGCCATCAGGGCAGGCACAGATACGCAGTATTTT. Its translation: CAIRAGTDTQYF.

V usage is TRBV3-1 and J usage is TRBJ2-1; tentatively, D is TRBD1 or TRBD2 (6 bases each). This CDR3 has 16 residues. Germline CDR1 is LGHDT and CDR2 is YNNKEL (reference sequence). V lost 0 bases and J 2 bases, leaving 11 bases between the germline ends. This chain's CDR3 is CASSQEGGIAYNEQFF. The CDR3 bases are TGTGCCAGCAGCCAAGAGGGGGGCATCGCCTACAATGAGCAGTTCTTC.

The rearrangement links TRBV6-5 to TRBJ2-7; possibly TRBD2 for D (5 bases). The CDR3 sequence is 15 residues long. The V gene lost 6 bases and the J gene lost 0 bases, with 15 bases spanning the gap. The germline V gene has CDR1 MNHEY and CDR2 SVGAGI. CDR3 nucleotides: TGTGCCAGCAGCCTCTACGAGGGCAGCTCCTACGAGCAGTACTTC. It codes for CASSLYEGSSYEQYF.

The chain uses TRBV18 and TRBJ2-3; possibly TRBD1 for D (6 bases). The V and J ends lost 1 base and 3 bases respectively, with 11 bases between them. Germline V gives CDR1 KGHSH, CDR2 LQKENI. The CDR3 loop spans 15 amino acids. The CDR3 is CASSPQNRATDTQYF. CDR3 nucleotide sequence: TGTGCCAGCTCACCACAGAACAGGGCTACAGATACGCAGTATTTT.

The chain couples TRBV4-1 to TRBJ2-1; perhaps TRBD2 as D (5 bases). This CDR3 is 15 amino acids long. Trimming took off 6 bases at V and 8 bases at J, with 20 bases between the two ends. Per the germline V gene, CDR1 is MGHRA and CDR2 is YSYEKL. The DNA of the CDR3 is TGCGCCAGCAGATACCGGGCCCTAGCATACGATGAGCAGTTCTTC. This encodes CASRYRALAYDEQFF.

The chain links TRBV5-1 to TRBJ1-2, with D perhaps TRBD1 (5 bases). V lost 4 bases, J lost 11 bases, and 18 bases lay in between. Germline V gives CDR1 SGHRS, CDR2 YFSETQ. This CDR3 comprises 13 residues. CDR3 bases: TGCGCCAGCAGCCCTCTGGGACGGCTGAATTACACCTTC. This encodes CASSPLGRLNYTF.

In this sample, this clonotype turned up a few times. The chain carries TRBV28 and TRBJ2-7; TRBD2 matches 9 bases. The CDR3 consists of 15 residues. Germline V gene data show CDR1 as MDHEN and CDR2 as SYDVKM. The V segment lost 5 bases and the J segment 2 bases; nucleotides outside the gene matches: 7. Written as DNA, the CDR3 is TGTGCCAGCAGTCTCCCAGCGGGGGGAACCTACGAGCAGTACTTC. Encoded protein: CASSLPAGGTYEQYF.

The chain uses TRBV4-1 and TRBJ2-7; 7 bases agree with TRBD2. CDR1 is MGHRA and CDR2 is YSYEKL in the germline V gene. The ends lost 4 bases at V and 2 bases at J; junction bases unmatched: 11. The CDR3 totals 16 residues. The CDR3 sequence: CASSPLSGTIAYEQYF. The CDR3 nucleotides read TGCGCCAGCAGCCCCCTCTCCGGGACTATCGCCTACGAGCAGTACTTC.

This clonotype was counted many times. This sequence joins TRBV6-1 and TRBJ2-7; 9 positions match TRBD2. This CDR3 is built from 17 residues. V shed 3 bases, J shed 10 bases, and the junction held 19 bases outside the gene matches. Germline CDR1 MNHNS, CDR2 SASEGT. The chain's CDR3 is CASSDGLIAGANSAQYF. CDR3 sequence (DNA): TGTGCCAGCAGTGACGGCCTTATAGCGGGGGCCAACAGCGCCCAGTACTTC.

The chain employs TRBV6-5 and TRBJ2-5; 12 bases match TRBD1. Germline loops: CDR1 MNHEY, CDR2 SVGAGI. This CDR3 is built from 16 residues. Losses at the gene ends were 4 bases for V and 5 bases for J; bases not matched to a gene: 8. CDR3 in DNA: TGTGCCAGCAGTTCCGGGACAGGGGGCCTTCGTGAGACCCAGTACTTC. This sequence encodes CASSSGTGGLRETQYF.

V usage is TRBV29-1 and J usage is TRBJ2-7; 8 positions agree with TRBD1. The J segment lost 2 bases and the V segment lost 4 bases, leaving 13 bases of the junction unmatched. The V gene's germline CDR1 is SQVTM and CDR2 ANQGSEA. The CDR3 is 16 amino acids. The CDR3 nucleotides are TGCAGCGTTGCCTCCGCTCTAGGACAGGGACCCTACGAGCAGTACTTC. It is translated as CSVASALGQGPYEQYF.

The chain combines TRBV29-1 with TRBJ1-1, with D unclear. V was pared by 6 bases and J by 0 bases, with 11 bases between. The germline CDR1 and CDR2 sequences are SQVTM and ANQGSEA. This CDR3 contains 13 residues. The CDR3 spells CSVHGLMNTEAFF. CDR3 in DNA: TGCAGCGTCCACGGACTGATGAACACTGAAGCTTTCTTT.